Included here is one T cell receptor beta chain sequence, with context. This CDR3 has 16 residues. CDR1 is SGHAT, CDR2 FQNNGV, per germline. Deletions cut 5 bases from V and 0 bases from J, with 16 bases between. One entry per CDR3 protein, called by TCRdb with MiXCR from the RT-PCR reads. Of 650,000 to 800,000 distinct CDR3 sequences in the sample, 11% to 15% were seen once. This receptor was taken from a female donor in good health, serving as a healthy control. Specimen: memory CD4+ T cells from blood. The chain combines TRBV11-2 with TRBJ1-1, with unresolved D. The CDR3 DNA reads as TGTGCCAGCAGCCCCTCTAGGGTTTCAATGAACACTGAAGCTTTCTTT. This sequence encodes CASSPSRVSMNTEAFF.